This TCR beta chain was captured in a study of T cells in Graves' hyperthyroidism and ophthalmopathy. The study included ophthalmopathy patients with Clinical Activity Score at least 3, NOSPECS grade at least 4 and duration under 3 months. Patients showing uncontrolled infection, other autoimmune disease, pregnancy or lactation were ineligible. The study based diagnoses on clinical symptoms, serum thyroxine and TRAb, thyroid ultrasound and orbital computed tomography. This clonotype was found many times. There were TCR beta CDR3 regions amplified from RNA transcripts. The study used the HTBI primer set for a first-round RT-PCR of the TCR CDR3. Each CDR3 protein is one row after TCRdb ran MiXCR on the multiplex PCR reads. The profile shows about 600,000 distinct CDR3 sequences, around 15% of them singletons. This CDR3 has 14 amino acids. The V segment lost 7 bases and the J segment 7 bases; nucleotides outside the gene matches: 8.

Sequencing was done on a sample of blood. The source is a woman aged 35 to 49 with Graves' ophthalmopathy. The chain joins TRBV12-3 or TRBV12-4 to TRBJ2-1; 9 bases match TRBD1. The CDR3 sequence is CASTPGQGMNEQFF. CDR3 in DNA: TGTGCCAGCACCCCGGGACAGGGTATGAATGAGCAGTTCTTC.